Only a few counts were recorded for the clone carrying this T cell receptor beta chain. Antigen: not known. Sampling times: baseline, cycle 4 day 1, cycle 7 day 1. This sample is part of a study of OX40 agonist ivuxolimab in advanced cancers. The study, taken as a whole, reports: Low normalized clonal expansion also occurred in some nonresponding patients. Expanded peripheral T cells had an undetermined antigen specificity.

The CDR3 consists of 17 residues. The germline V gene has CDR1 MNHEY and CDR2 SMNVEV (reference sequence). J gave up 1 base and V 6 bases, and 12 bases lay outside the gene matches. TCRdb keeps only in-frame clones here, not all; method: immunoSEQ multiplex PCR. This sample yields around 53,000 clones, of which about 93% are seen a single time; 15% to 20% belongs to the top ten. Sequencing used CD4+ or CD8+ T cells sorted from blood, obtained in a trial of the OX40 agonist ivuxolimab. The chain joins TRBV27 to TRBJ1-1, with 9 bases matching TRBD1. The TCR originated in an adult with an advanced solid tumor such as melanoma, head and neck, liver or kidney cancer. Written as DNA, the CDR3 is TGTGCCAGCAGAACAGGGGGCGATGGTTTTGGGAACACTGAAGCTTTCTTT. Translation gives CASRTGGDGFGNTEAFF.